Each of the 30 T cell receptor beta chains below was sequenced from the same sample in a study of regulatory T cells in long-lasting Graves disease. Assembly of TCR beta libraries relied on iRepertoire HTBI primers together with Arm-PCR of CDR3 regions. MiXCR, run by TCRdb on the multiplex PCR reads, gives a single entry per CDR3 protein. The data hold over 300,000 distinct CDR3 sequences, with roughly 15% observed a single time. This sample's time point: newly diagnosed GD, antithyroid drugs for less than 3 months. The TCR library was prepared using RNA isolated from PBMCs. The specimen comprised peripheral blood mononuclear cells (PBMCs), sampled at new diagnosis, from a patient treated with antithyroid drugs. The receptors derive from a female donor with Graves disease.

The sample holds many counts of this clonotype. The chain joins TRBV27 to TRBJ2-7; 9 bases fit TRBD2. The CDR3 has 16 residues. The junction had 12 bases not matched to a gene; V was cut back by 5 bases and J by 4 bases. Germline CDR1 is MNHEY and CDR2 is SMNVEV (reference sequence). This CDR3 reads CASSHLGAGGAYEQYF. The DNA of the CDR3 is TGTGCCAGCAGTCACCTAGGAGCGGGAGGAGCTTACGAGCAGTACTTC.

CDR3 region: CSVEFPRLAGVLDETQYF. CDR3 in DNA: TGCAGCGTTGAATTTCCCCGGCTAGCGGGAGTGCTCGACGAGACCCAGTACTTC. The chain combines TRBV29-1 with TRBJ2-5; the match to TRBD2 covers 10 bases. Trimming cost V 2 bases and J 5 bases; bases outside gene matches: 17. The CDR3 contains 18 residues. The germline CDR1 and CDR2 sequences are SQVTM and ANQGSEA.

This clonotype has a count of ten or more. The CDR3 coding sequence is TGTGCCAGCAGCTTGGTGGGGGGACAGGGAGGCGAGACCCAGTACTTC. Translated, it gives CASSLVGGQGGETQYF. This rearrangement joins TRBV5-4 to TRBJ2-5; TRBD1 aligns across 9 bases. Germline trimming cut 0 bases from V and 5 bases from J; bases unmatched to any gene: 8. Germline V gives CDR1 SGHNT, CDR2 YYREEE (reference sequence). The CDR3 is 16 amino acids.

The rearrangement uses TRBV5-5 and TRBJ1-5; the D is unclear. The CDR3 loop spans 15 amino acids. Germline values: CDR1 SGHKS, CDR2 YYEKEE (reference sequence). V lost 4 bases and J 3 bases, leaving 14 bases between the germline ends. The DNA of the CDR3 is TGTGCCAGCAGCCCGACCACCGAGGTCAATCAGCCCCAGCATTTT. It yields the protein CASSPTTEVNQPQHF.

This clonotype was detected once. This chain joins TRBV28 and TRBJ2-7, with unresolved D. Deletions cut 4 bases from V and 2 bases from J, with 9 bases between. CDR3 size: 13 residues. Per the germline V gene, CDR1 is MDHEN and CDR2 is SYDVKM. The CDR3 loop is CASSSRAPYEQYF. The CDR3 DNA is TGTGCCAGCAGTTCGCGTGCCCCCTACGAGCAGTACTTC.

This clonotype was seen at least ten times. J is TRBJ2-1 and V is TRBV6-1; TRBD1 matches 8 bases. The CDR3 has 12 amino acids. Germline V gene sequence: CDR1 MNHNS, CDR2 SASEGT. V was pared by 5 bases and J by 9 bases, with 3 bases of the junction left unmatched. In DNA form, the CDR3 reads TGTGCCAGCAGTAACGACAGGGGTGAGCAGTTCTTC. Amino acids: CASSNDRGEQFF.

This clonotype was seen many times. The gene calls are TRBV6-9 and TRBJ2-7; 14 positions match TRBD2. With V trimmed by 4 bases and J by 0 bases, 5 bases remained unmatched. Per the germline V gene, CDR1 is MNHGY and CDR2 is SVAAGI. The CDR3 covers 17 residues. Here the CDR3 reads CASSSLGLAGASYEQYF. DNA of the CDR3: TGTGCCAGCAGTTCCCTGGGACTAGCGGGAGCCTCCTACGAGCAGTACTTC.

A remark on this clonotype: A far larger clone is a single base away, which makes a read error likely. The rearrangement joins TRBV7-2 to TRBJ2-3; TRBD2 aligns across 12 bases. The germline CDR1 and CDR2 sequences are SGHTA and FQGNSA. The CDR3 has 17 amino acids. In nucleotides, the CDR3 is TGTGCCTGCAGCTCTGCGTTAACTAGCGGGAGGACGAATACGCAGTATTTT. Protein: CACSSALTSGRTNTQYF.

This clonotype was recorded many times. The V call is TRBV5-4, the J call TRBJ2-4; D is uncertain. V was trimmed by 4 bases and J by 0 bases, leaving 14 bases between them. Germline V CDR1 and CDR2: SGHNT, YYREEE (reference sequence). This CDR3 spans 16 amino acids. The CDR3 loop reads CASSPAIGLAKNIQYF. CDR3 in DNA: TGTGCCAGCAGCCCGGCAATAGGTTTAGCCAAAAACATTCAGTACTTC. The variable domain in full, completed from reference TRBV5-4 and TRBJ2-4, reads ETGVTQSPTHLIKTRGQQVTLRCSSQSGHNTVSWYQQALGQGPQFIFQYYREEENGRGNFPPRFSGLQFPNYSSELNVNALELDDSALYLCASSPAIGLAKNIQYFGAGTRLSVL.

The sample holds many counts of this clonotype. This chain links TRBV7-9 with TRBJ2-2; D unresolved. The CDR3 is 15 amino acids. Between the trimmed V and J ends, which lost 6 bases and 4 bases, there was a span of 15 bases. Germline V gene lookup returns CDR1 SEHNR and CDR2 FQNEAQ (reference sequence). Written as DNA, the CDR3 is TGTGCCAGCAGTCTGGGCCTAGGAGTCACCGGGGAGCTGTTTTTT. It specifies CASSLGLGVTGELFF.

The sample holds one count of this clonotype. CDR3: CASSHLAGVSTDTQYF. The CDR3 DNA reads as TGTGCCAGCAGCCATTTAGCGGGGGTAAGCACAGATACGCAGTATTTT. The gene calls are TRBV3-1 and TRBJ2-3; TRBD2 agrees at 9 bases. V gave up 3 bases and J gave up 0 bases; unmatched junction bases: 4. Germline V gives CDR1 LGHDT, CDR2 YNNKEL (reference sequence). This CDR3 has 16 amino acids.

This clonotype occurred many times. The chain links TRBV4-1 to TRBJ2-7; D uncertain. In germline, CDR1 is MGHRA, CDR2 YSYEKL. CDR3 length: 15 residues. Trimming removed 1 base at V and 0 bases at J, with 10 bases between. CDR3 nucleotide sequence: TGCGCCAGCAGCCAAGGGGTCGGCACCTCCTACGAGCAGTACTTC. Translated, it gives CASSQGVGTSYEQYF.

This clonotype was found many times. This chain connects TRBV18 to TRBJ2-7; TRBD1 aligns across 10 bases. Unmatched junction bases numbered 6, after V lost 3 bases and J lost 4 bases. Per the germline V gene, CDR1 is KGHSH and CDR2 is LQKENI. This CDR3 is built from 15 residues. CDR3 region: CASSPGTGVPYEQYF. The CDR3 DNA reads as TGTGCCAGCTCACCCGGGACAGGGGTTCCGTACGAGCAGTACTTC.

This clonotype showed up many times. J is TRBJ1-5 and V is TRBV2; D is ambiguous. Deletions cut 3 bases from V and 3 bases from J, with 12 bases between. This CDR3 is built from 15 residues. Germline assignment: CDR1 SNHLY and CDR2 FYNNEI. The CDR3 coding sequence is TGTGCCAGCAGTGATCCTCGGGTTCACAATCAGCCCCAGCATTTT. This gives the protein CASSDPRVHNQPQHF.

This clonotype came up a few times. The V call is TRBV3-1, the J call TRBJ1-2, with a weak D call TRBD1 (6 bases). Trimming pared 2 bases from V and 2 bases from J, leaving 9 bases between. The germline gives CDR1 LGHDT, CDR2 YNNKEL (reference sequence). This CDR3 spans 14 amino acids. The CDR3 DNA follows: TGTGCCAGCAGCCAAAACAGGGCCAACTATGGCTACACCTTC. Its translation: CASSQNRANYGYTF.

Note on this clonotype: Because the CDR3 is missing its conserved closing phenylalanine or tryptophan, this is likely a read error. The J gene is TRBJ2-5, the V gene TRBV12-3 or TRBV12-4; either TRBD1 or TRBD2 may fit D (5 bases each). This CDR3 comprises 14 residues. The CDR3 DNA sequence: TGTCCCAAAGGGAATCGGGACCTCTCGGAGACCCAGTACCTC. It encodes CPKGNRDLSETQYL.

This clonotype has a handful of counts. CDR3 DNA sequence: TGCGCCAGCAGCTTGGTCGGGCGGAGTTTCTCTGGGGCCAACGTCCTGACTTTC. It translates to CASSLVGRSFSGANVLTF. The chain links TRBV5-1 to TRBJ2-6; no firm D call. The CDR3 loop spans 18 amino acids. Looked up from germline, CDR1 is SGHRS and CDR2 is YFSETQ. Trimming stripped 0 bases from V and 0 bases from J, with 13 bases between.

This clonotype has ten or more counts. V and J are TRBV24-1 and TRBJ2-1, with 8 bases lining up with TRBD2. V was pared by 1 base and J by 5 bases, with 6 bases of the junction left unmatched. Per the germline V gene, CDR1 is KGHDR and CDR2 is SFDVKD. The CDR3 has 16 amino acids. The chain's CDR3 is CATSDFSGIGDNEQFF. The CDR3 nucleotides read TGTGCCACCAGTGATTTTAGCGGGATAGGTGACAATGAGCAGTTCTTC.

At least ten counts were recorded for this clonotype. The chain combines TRBV20-1 with TRBJ2-1, with D possibly TRBD1 on 5 matching bases. The CDR3 loop spans 13 amino acids. Germline lookup yields CDR1 DFQATT and CDR2 SNEGSKA (reference sequence). With 6 bases removed from V and 5 bases from J, the gap between germline ends came to 14 bases. The CDR3 reads CSAQGPTDNEQFF. The CDR3 DNA sequence: TGCAGTGCCCAGGGCCCCACTGACAATGAGCAGTTCTTC.

In this sample, this clonotype turned up a few times. V gene TRBV9 combines with J gene TRBJ1-6; TRBD1 matches 10 bases. After removal of 0 bases from V and 10 bases from J, the junction contained 4 bases not matched to a gene. This CDR3 is 15 amino acids long. CDR1 is SGDLS and CDR2 is YYNGEE in the germline V gene. The CDR3 protein is CASSVVGTGESPLHF. The CDR3 bases are TGTGCCAGCAGCGTAGTTGGGACAGGGGAGTCACCCCTCCACTTT. The whole variable domain, remainder taken from reference TRBV9 and TRBJ1-6, is DSGVTQTPKHLITATGQRVTLRCSPRSGDLSVYWYQQSLDQGLQFLIQYYNGEERAKGNILERFSAQQFPDLHSELNLSSLELGDSALYFCASSVVGTGESPLHFGNGTRLTVT.

The sample holds many counts of this clonotype. CDR3 region: CASSQGRLGAGELFF. In nucleotides, the CDR3 is TGCGCCAGCAGCCAGGGACGCCTCGGGGCCGGGGAGCTGTTTTTT. V usage is TRBV5-1 and J usage is TRBJ2-2; D may correspond to TRBD1 or TRBD2 (5 bases each). The CDR3 runs to 15 residues. The V end lost 4 bases, the J end lost 6 bases, and 16 bases lay between the germline ends. Germline loops: CDR1 SGHRS, CDR2 YFSETQ.

The J gene is TRBJ1-4, the V gene TRBV19; tentative D call: TRBD1 (5 bases). V was clipped by 8 bases and J by 8 bases, with 15 bases between them. This CDR3 contains 13 residues. Germline loops: CDR1 LNHDA, CDR2 SQIVND (reference sequence). CDR3 sequence reads: CASGGRETEKLFF. In nucleotides, the CDR3 is TGTGCCAGTGGGGGAAGGGAGACGGAAAAACTGTTTTTT.

This clonotype was counted ten times or more. This chain uses TRBV7-2 with TRBJ2-1; a weak D match, TRBD2 (6 bases). Germline V lookup: CDR1 SGHTA, CDR2 FQGNSA. The CDR3 length is 15 residues. V was trimmed by 8 bases and J by 0 bases, leaving 14 bases between them. The CDR3 loop reads CASLPVAVSYNEQFF. The CDR3, as DNA: TGTGCCAGCCTTCCCGTAGCGGTCTCCTACAATGAGCAGTTCTTC. Based on the CDR3 plus reference TRBV7-2 and TRBJ2-1, the full variable domain is GAGVSQSPSNKVTEKGKDVELRCDPISGHTALYWYRQSLGQGLEFLIYFQGNSAPDKSGLPSDRFSAERTGGSVSTLTIQRTQQEDSAVYLCASLPVAVSYNEQFFGPGTRLTVL.

This clonotype has a count of ten or more. V is TRBV30 and J is TRBJ2-5, with TRBD1 matching over 7 bases. This CDR3 has 14 amino acids. Germline loops: CDR1 GTSNPN, CDR2 SVGIG (reference sequence). J was trimmed by 4 bases and V by 6 bases; bases with no gene match: 11. CDR3 DNA sequence: TGTGCCTGCACGATCCGGGACAGTCGAGAGACCCAGTACTTC. It specifies CACTIRDSRETQYF. Full variable domain (outside the CDR3, taken from reference TRBV30 and TRBJ2-5): SQTIHQWPATLVQPVGSPLSLECTVEGTSNPNLYWYRQAAGRGLQLLFYSVGIGQISSEVPQNLSASRPQDRQFILSSKKLLLSDSGFYLCACTIRDSRETQYFGPGTRLLVL.

In its sample, this clonotype was seen many times. The V call is TRBV11-2, the J call TRBJ2-5; 9 bases match TRBD1. The CDR3 totals 15 residues. V gave up 3 bases and J gave up 4 bases; unmatched junction bases: 6. The germline V gene encodes CDR1 SGHAT and CDR2 FQNNGV. CDR3 sequence reads: CASSFNRGLGETQYF. The DNA of the CDR3 is TGTGCCAGCAGCTTTAACAGGGGGCTCGGAGAGACCCAGTACTTC.

There are many counts of this clonotype. The V call is TRBV20-1, the J call TRBJ1-2; D is undetermined. The CDR3 length is 14 residues. V was shortened by 1 base and J by 3 bases, with 12 bases between the two germline ends. Germline values: CDR1 DFQATT, CDR2 SNEGSKA (reference sequence). This CDR3 is CSARGAERDYGYTF. The CDR3 bases are TGCAGTGCTAGAGGGGCCGAGAGGGACTATGGCTACACCTTC.

This clonotype was found many times. The chain has TRBV24-1 and TRBJ1-6; TRBD1 aligns across 8 bases. From germline, CDR1 is KGHDR and CDR2 SFDVKD. With 1 base clipped from V and 5 bases from J, the junction kept 9 bases outside the gene matches. The CDR3 extends over 18 amino acids. CDR3 DNA sequence: TGTGCCACCAGTGATTTCGCCAGGCAGGGGGCCCATAATTCACCCCTCCACTTT. This translates into CATSDFARQGAHNSPLHF.

This clonotype has ten or more counts. The CDR3 bases are TGTGCCAGCAGCTTAGGTCGCCTGGAGGACAATGAGCAGTTCTTC. Its translation: CASSLGRLEDNEQFF. The rearrangement uses TRBV7-2 and TRBJ2-1; D might be TRBD2 (5 bases). There are 15 residues in the CDR3. With 1 base removed from V and 5 bases from J, the gap between germline ends came to 12 bases. The germline V gene has CDR1 SGHTA and CDR2 FQGNSA. Full variable domain (remainder filled in from reference TRBV7-2 and TRBJ2-1): GAGVSQSPSNKVTEKGKDVELRCDPISGHTALYWYRQSLGQGLEFLIYFQGNSAPDKSGLPSDRFSAERTGGSVSTLTIQRTQQEDSAVYLCASSLGRLEDNEQFFGPGTRLTVL.

This clonotype was observed a few times. The rearrangement uses TRBV13 and TRBJ1-1, with 10 bases aligning to TRBD1. The J segment lost 4 bases and the V segment lost 8 bases, leaving 13 bases of the junction unmatched. This CDR3 comprises 16 residues. In germline, CDR1 is PRHDT, CDR2 FYEKMQ (reference sequence). CDR3 sequence: CASSPLWGQGSTEAFF. In DNA, the CDR3 is TGTGCCAGCTCACCACTCTGGGGACAGGGGAGCACTGAAGCTTTCTTT.

The gene calls are TRBV12-3 or TRBV12-4 and TRBJ2-2; the D gene is possibly TRBD1 (5 bases). The CDR3 loop spans 17 amino acids. Trimming shortened V by 3 bases and J by 0 bases, and 14 bases separated the two germline ends. The CDR3 reads CASSLTVTSSNTGELFF. In DNA, the CDR3 is TGTGCCAGCAGTTTGACAGTTACCTCATCGAACACCGGGGAGCTGTTTTTT.